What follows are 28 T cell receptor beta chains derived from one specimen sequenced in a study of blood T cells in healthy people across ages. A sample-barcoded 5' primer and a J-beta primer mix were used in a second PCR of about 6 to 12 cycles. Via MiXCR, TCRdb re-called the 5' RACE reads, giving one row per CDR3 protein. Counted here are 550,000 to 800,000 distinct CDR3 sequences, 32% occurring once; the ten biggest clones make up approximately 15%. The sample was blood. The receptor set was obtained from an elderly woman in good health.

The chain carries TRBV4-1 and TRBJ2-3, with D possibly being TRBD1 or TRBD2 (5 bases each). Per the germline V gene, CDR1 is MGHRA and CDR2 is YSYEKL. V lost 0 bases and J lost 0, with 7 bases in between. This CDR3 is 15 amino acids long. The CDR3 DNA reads TGCGCCAGCAGCCAAGATGGGGGAAGCACAGATACGCAGTATTTT. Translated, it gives CASSQDGGSTDTQYF.

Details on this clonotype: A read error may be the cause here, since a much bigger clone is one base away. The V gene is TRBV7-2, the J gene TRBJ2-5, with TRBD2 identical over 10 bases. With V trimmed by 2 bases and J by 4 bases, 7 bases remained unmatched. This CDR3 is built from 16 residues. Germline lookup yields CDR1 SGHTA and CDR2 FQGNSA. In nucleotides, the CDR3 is TGTGCCAGCAGCTTACTAGCGGGGGAGATAGGAGAGACCCAGTACTTC. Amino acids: CASSLLAGEIGETQYF.

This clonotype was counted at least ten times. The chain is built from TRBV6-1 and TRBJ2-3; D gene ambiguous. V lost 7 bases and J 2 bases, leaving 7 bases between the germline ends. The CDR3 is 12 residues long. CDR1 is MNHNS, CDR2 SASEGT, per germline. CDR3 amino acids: CASIGPTDTQYF. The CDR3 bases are TGTGCCAGCATTGGACCCACAGATACGCAGTATTTT.

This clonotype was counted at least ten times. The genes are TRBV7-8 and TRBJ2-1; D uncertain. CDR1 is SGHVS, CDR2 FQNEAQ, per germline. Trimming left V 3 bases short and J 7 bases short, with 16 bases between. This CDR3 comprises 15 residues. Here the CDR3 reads CASSFPAELGNEQFF. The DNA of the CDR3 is TGTGCCAGCAGCTTCCCCGCGGAGCTGGGGAATGAGCAGTTCTTC.

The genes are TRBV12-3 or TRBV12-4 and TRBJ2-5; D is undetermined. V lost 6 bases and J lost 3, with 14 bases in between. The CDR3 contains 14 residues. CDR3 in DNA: TGTGCCAGCAGCCACACCGACTCAGAAGAGACCCAGTACTTC. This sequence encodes CASSHTDSEETQYF.

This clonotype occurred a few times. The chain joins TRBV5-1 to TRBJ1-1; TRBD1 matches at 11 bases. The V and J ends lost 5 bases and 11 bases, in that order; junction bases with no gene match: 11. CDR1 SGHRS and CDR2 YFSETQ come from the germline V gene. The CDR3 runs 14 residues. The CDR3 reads CASRQTGTGGAAFF. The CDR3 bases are TGCGCCAGCAGACAAACCGGGACAGGGGGAGCGGCTTTCTTT.

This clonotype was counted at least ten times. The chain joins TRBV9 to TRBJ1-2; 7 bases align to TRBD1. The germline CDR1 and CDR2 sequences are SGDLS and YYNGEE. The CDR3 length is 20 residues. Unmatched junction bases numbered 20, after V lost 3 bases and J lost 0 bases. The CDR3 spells CASSAEGTAAGWWANYGYTF. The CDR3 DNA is TGTGCCAGCAGCGCAGAGGGGACAGCTGCGGGATGGTGGGCTAACTATGGCTACACCTTC.

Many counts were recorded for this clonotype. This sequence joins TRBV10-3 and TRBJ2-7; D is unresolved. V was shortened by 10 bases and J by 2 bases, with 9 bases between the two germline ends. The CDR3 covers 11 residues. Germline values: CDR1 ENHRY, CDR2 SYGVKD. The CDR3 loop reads CATSSAYEQYF. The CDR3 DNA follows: TGTGCCACTTCTTCTGCCTACGAGCAGTACTTC.

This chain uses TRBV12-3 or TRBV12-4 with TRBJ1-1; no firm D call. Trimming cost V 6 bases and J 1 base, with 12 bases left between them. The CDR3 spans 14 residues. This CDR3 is CASRQRPGNTEAFF. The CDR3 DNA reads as TGTGCCAGCAGGCAGCGGCCGGGGAACACTGAAGCTTTCTTT.

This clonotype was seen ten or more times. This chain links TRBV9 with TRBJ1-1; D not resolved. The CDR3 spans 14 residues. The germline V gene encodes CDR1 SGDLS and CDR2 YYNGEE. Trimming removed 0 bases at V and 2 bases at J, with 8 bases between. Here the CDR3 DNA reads TGTGCCAGCAGCGTAGTTGAGGGAAACACTGAAGCTTTCTTT. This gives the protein CASSVVEGNTEAFF. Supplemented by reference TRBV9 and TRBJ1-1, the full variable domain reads DSGVTQTPKHLITATGQRVTLRCSPRSGDLSVYWYQQSLDQGLQFLIQYYNGEERAKGNILERFSAQQFPDLHSELNLSSLELGDSALYFCASSVVEGNTEAFFGQGTRLTVV.

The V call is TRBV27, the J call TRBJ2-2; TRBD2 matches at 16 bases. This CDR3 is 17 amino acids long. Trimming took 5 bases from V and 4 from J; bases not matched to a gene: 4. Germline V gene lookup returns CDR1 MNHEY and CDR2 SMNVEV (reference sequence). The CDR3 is CASSPGLAGGPTGELFF. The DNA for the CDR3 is TGTGCCAGCAGTCCGGGACTAGCGGGGGGGCCCACCGGGGAGCTGTTTTTT.

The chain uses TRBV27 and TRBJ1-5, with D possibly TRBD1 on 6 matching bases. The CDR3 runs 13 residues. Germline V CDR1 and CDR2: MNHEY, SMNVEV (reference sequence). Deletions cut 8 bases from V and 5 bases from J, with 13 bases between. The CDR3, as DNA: TGTGCCAGCGGGGCTGGGGGCGATCAGCCCCAGCATTTT. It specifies CASGAGGDQPQHF.

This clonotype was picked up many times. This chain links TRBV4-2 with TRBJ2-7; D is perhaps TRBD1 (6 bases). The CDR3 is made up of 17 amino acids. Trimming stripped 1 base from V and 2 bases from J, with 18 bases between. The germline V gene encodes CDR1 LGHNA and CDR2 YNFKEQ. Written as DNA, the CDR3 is TGTGCCAGCAGCCAAGTCTCAGGGGACACCGTCCCCTACGAGCAGTACTTC. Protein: CASSQVSGDTVPYEQYF.

The CDR3 DNA reads as TGTGCCAGCAGCCAAGAAAGGGCGAGGAATTCACCCCTCCACTTT. This encodes CASSQERARNSPLHF. The rearrangement joins TRBV3-1 to TRBJ1-6; the D is unclear. Trimming took 0 bases from V and 7 from J, leaving 10 bases between them. The CDR3 is made up of 15 amino acids. From germline, CDR1 is LGHDT and CDR2 YNNKEL (reference sequence).

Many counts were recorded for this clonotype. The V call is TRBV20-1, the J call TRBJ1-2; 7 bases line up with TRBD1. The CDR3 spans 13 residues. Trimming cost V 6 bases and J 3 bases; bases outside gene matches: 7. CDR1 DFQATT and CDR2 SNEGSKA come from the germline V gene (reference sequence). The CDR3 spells CSALGQGDYGYTF. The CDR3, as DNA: TGCAGTGCCTTGGGGCAGGGGGACTATGGCTACACCTTC.

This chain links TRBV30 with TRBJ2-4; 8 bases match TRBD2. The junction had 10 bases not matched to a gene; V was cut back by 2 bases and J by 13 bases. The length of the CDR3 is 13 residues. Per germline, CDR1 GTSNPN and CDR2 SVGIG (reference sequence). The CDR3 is CAWSPRGGGEQYF. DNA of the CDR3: TGTGCCTGGAGTCCCCGGGGGGGAGGGGAGCAGTACTTC.

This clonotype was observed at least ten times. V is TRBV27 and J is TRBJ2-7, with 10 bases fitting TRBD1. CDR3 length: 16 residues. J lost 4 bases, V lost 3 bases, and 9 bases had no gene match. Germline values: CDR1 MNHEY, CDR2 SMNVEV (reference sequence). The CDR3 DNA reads TGTGCCAGCAGTTTCAAGGGACAGGGGATTGGATACGAGCAGTACTTC. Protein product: CASSFKGQGIGYEQYF.

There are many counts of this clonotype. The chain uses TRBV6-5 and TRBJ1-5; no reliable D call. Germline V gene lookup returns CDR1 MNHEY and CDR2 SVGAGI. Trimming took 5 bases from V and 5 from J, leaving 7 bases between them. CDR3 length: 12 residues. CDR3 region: CASSTWDQPQHF. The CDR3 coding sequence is TGTGCCAGCAGTACATGGGATCAGCCCCAGCATTTT.

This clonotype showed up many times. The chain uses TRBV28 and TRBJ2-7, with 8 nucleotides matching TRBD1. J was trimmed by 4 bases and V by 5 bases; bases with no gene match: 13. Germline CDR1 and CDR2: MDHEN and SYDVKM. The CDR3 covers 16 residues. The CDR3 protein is CASSGRTGSRFYEQYF. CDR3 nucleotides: TGTGCCAGCAGTGGACGGACAGGGTCCCGCTTTTACGAGCAGTACTTC.

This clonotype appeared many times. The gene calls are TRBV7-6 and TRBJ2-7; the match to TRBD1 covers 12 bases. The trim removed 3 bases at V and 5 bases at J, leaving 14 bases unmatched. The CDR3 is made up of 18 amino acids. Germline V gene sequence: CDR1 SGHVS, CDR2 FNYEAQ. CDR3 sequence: CASSFPGTGGDRPNEQYF. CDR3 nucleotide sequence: TGTGCCAGCAGCTTTCCCGGGACAGGGGGCGATCGCCCTAACGAGCAGTACTTC.

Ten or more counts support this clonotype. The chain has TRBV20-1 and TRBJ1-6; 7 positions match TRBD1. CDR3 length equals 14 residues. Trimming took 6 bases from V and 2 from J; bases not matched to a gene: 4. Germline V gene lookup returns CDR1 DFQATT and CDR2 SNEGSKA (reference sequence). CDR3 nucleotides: TGCAGTGCACATCAGGGGGCCTATAATTCACCCCTCCACTTT. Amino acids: CSAHQGAYNSPLHF.

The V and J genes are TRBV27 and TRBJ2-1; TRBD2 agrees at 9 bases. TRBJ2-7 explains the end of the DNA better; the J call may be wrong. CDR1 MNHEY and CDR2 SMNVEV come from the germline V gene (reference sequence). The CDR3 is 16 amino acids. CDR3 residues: CASSLLRTSEQNEQYF. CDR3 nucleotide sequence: TGTGCCAGCAGTTTACTTCGGACTAGCGAGCAGAATGAGCAGTACTTC.

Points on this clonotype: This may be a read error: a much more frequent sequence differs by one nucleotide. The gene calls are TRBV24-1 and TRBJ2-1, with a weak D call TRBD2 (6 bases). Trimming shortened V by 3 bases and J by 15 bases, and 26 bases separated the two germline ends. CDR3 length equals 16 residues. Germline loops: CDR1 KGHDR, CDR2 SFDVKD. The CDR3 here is CATSDGTSPRGLRRFF. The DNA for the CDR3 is TGTGCCACCAGTGATGGCACTAGCCCACGGGGGTTGCGGCGGTTCTTC.

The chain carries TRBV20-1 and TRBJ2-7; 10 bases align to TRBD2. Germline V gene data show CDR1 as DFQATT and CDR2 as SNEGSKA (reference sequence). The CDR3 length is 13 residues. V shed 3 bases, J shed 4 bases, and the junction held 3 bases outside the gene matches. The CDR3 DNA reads TGCAGTGCTAGCTTACTAGCGGGATACGAGCAGTACTTC. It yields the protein CSASLLAGYEQYF.

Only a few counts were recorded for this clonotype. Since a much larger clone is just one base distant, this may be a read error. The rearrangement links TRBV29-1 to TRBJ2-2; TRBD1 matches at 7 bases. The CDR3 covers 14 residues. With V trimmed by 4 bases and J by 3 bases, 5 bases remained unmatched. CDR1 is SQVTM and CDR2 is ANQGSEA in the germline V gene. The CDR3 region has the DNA TGCAGCGTTGCCCACCAGGGGGACACCGGGGAGCTGTTTTTT. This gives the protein CSVAHQGDTGELFF.

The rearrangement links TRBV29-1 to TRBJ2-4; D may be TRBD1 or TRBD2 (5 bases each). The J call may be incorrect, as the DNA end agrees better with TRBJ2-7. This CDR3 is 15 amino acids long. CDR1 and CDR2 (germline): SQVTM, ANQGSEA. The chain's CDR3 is CSVEGTGLVGYEQYF. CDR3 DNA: TGCAGCGTTGAGGGTACAGGACTCGTGGGCTACGAGCAGTACTTC.

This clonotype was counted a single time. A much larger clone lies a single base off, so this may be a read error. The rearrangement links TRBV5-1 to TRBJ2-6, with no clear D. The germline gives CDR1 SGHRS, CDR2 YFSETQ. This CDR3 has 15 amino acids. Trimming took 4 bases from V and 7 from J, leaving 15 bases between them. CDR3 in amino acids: CASSPDLLEANVLTF. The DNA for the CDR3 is TGCGCCAGCAGCCCGGACCTTCTTGAAGCCAACGTCCTGACTTTC.

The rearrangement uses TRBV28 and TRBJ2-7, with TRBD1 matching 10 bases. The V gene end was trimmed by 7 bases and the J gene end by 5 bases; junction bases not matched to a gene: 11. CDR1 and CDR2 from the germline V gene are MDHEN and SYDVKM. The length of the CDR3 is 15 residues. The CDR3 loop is CASNPTTGGRNEQYF. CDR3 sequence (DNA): TGTGCCAGCAATCCAACGACAGGGGGCCGGAACGAGCAGTACTTC. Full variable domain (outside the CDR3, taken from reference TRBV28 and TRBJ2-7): DVKVTQSSRYLVKRTGEKVFLECVQDMDHENMFWYRQDPGLGLRLIYFSYDVKMKEKGDIPEGYSVSREKKERFSLILESASTNQTSMYLCASNPTTGGRNEQYFGPGTRLTVT.